This is a list of T cell receptor beta chains from one sample in a study of cytomegalovirus exposure and HLA in healthy donors. Generated by immunoSEQ multiplex PCR, the TCRdb table keeps only in-frame clones and is missing some. Of more than 95,000 clones listed, roughly 80% are singletons. Sequencing was performed on PBMCs. The receptors stem from a man aged 30 to 39 in good health and CMV-seropositive. The CDR3 runs from the conserved cysteine through the conserved F or W. A D gene is named only where the DNA matches it firmly. The size of a clone is reported for some rows only, either as once, few or many, or as a class for expanded clones.

DNA: TGCTCCTTTCTGACAGGCGGGTACGAGCAGTACTTC
CDR3: CSFLTGGYEQYF
V: TRBV29-1
size: NA
D: NA
J: TRBJ2-7

DNA: TGCAGCGTCATCACTTTCCCGAATGAAAAACTGTTTTTT
CDR3: CSVITFPNEKLFF
V: TRBV29-1
size: NA
D: NA
J: TRBJ1-4

DNA: TGTGCCATCAGTGAGGGAAGGGGAAACACCGGGGAGCTGTTTTTT
CDR3: CAISEGRGNTGELFF
V: TRBV10-3
size: NA
D: NA
J: TRBJ2-2

DNA: TGCGCCAGCAGAGAAGGGAGAATGACAGATACGCAGTATTTT
CDR3: CASREGRMTDTQYF
V: TRBV10-1
size: NA
D: NA
J: TRBJ2-3

DNA: TGCGCCAGCAGCCCCCACAGGGCAGAAGGCTACGAGCAGTACTTC
CDR3: CASSPHRAEGYEQYF
V: TRBV4-1
size: NA
D: NA
J: TRBJ2-7

DNA: TGTGCCAGCAAACCCCCAGCGGGGCAAGAGACCCAGTACTTC
CDR3: CASKPPAGQETQYF
V: TRBV6-6
size: once
D: TRBD2
J: TRBJ2-5

DNA: TGCGCCAGCAGCTGGGGAACAGGGGGCGCGAACACTGAAGCTTTCTTT
CDR3: CASSWGTGGANTEAFF
V: TRBV5-1
size: NA
D: TRBD1
J: TRBJ1-1

DNA: TGTGCCAGCAGGGAACAGGGGTCCGGAAACACCATATATTTT
CDR3: CASREQGSGNTIYF
V: TRBV6-5
size: few
D: TRBD1
J: TRBJ1-3

DNA: TGCGCCAGCAGCCAAGGTCAGGGGTATGGCTACACCTTC
CDR3: CASSQGQGYGYTF
V: TRBV4-1
size: NA
D: NA
J: TRBJ1-2

DNA: TGTGCCAGCATGTTAGCGGGGGGAAGCACAGATACGCAGTATTTT
CDR3: CASMLAGGSTDTQYF
V: TRBV6-5
size: NA
D: TRBD2
J: TRBJ2-3

DNA: TGTGCCAGCAGCTTACTTTTAGCGGGGACCAATGAGCAGTTCTTC
CDR3: CASSLLLAGTNEQFF
V: TRBV7-3
size: NA
D: TRBD2
J: TRBJ2-1

DNA: TGCACCAGCAGCCAGGGGGCAGGAGGCCAGCCCCAGCATTTT
CDR3: CTSSQGAGGQPQHF
V: TRBV1
size: NA
D: NA
J: TRBJ1-5

DNA: TGCGCCAGCAGCCAAGCCCCTAGCGGGGATGGGGAGCTGTTTTTT
CDR3: CASSQAPSGDGELFF
V: TRBV4-1
size: NA
D: TRBD2
J: TRBJ2-2

DNA: TGTGCCAGCAGCGTGGGCGCTGGACAGGGCTACGAGCAGTACTTC
CDR3: CASSVGAGQGYEQYF
V: TRBV9
size: NA
D: TRBD1
J: TRBJ2-7

DNA: TGTGCCAGCTCACCCAGAACCGGGACAGGGAATGAAAAACTGTTTTTT
CDR3: CASSPRTGTGNEKLFF
V: TRBV18
size: NA
D: TRBD1
J: TRBJ1-4

DNA: TGTGCCAGTAGTAGATCGGAGGGCGGGGAGACCCAGTACTTC
CDR3: CASSRSEGGETQYF
V: TRBV19
size: NA
D: NA
J: TRBJ2-5

DNA: TGTGCCAGCAGTTACTCGCGGGATTTCAACTACGAGCAGTACTTC
CDR3: CASSYSRDFNYEQYF
V: TRBV6-5
size: few
D: NA
J: TRBJ2-7

DNA: TGTGCCAGCAGCCTGACACGGAACACTGAAGCTTTCTTT
CDR3: CASSLTRNTEAFF
V: TRBV7-8
size: NA
D: NA
J: TRBJ1-1

DNA: TGCGCCAGCAGTGAGTCCCAGGGGCAGGACACTGAAGCTTTCTTT
CDR3: CASSESQGQDTEAFF
V: TRBV10-2
size: NA
D: NA
J: TRBJ1-1

DNA: TGTGCCAGCAGTTTACAGGGGGGAGGTGAAAAACTGTTTTTT
CDR3: CASSLQGGGEKLFF
V: TRBV27
size: NA
D: TRBD1
J: TRBJ1-4

DNA: TGTGCCAGTAGATCAGCGCTTCGAGCTTTCTTT
CDR3: CASRSALRAFF
V: TRBV19
size: NA
D: NA
J: TRBJ1-1

DNA: TGTGCCAGCAGCGTACTATCGGGGGGGCGGGATACGCAGTATTTT
CDR3: CASSVLSGGRDTQYF
V: TRBV9
size: NA
D: TRBD2
J: TRBJ2-3

DNA: TGTGCCAGCAGCCCACTCCGGACAGGGGGTGACTATGGCTACACCTTC
CDR3: CASSPLRTGGDYGYTF
V: TRBV7-9
size: NA
D: TRBD1
J: TRBJ1-2

DNA: TGCAGCGTTGATCACGGGACAGGGAGCCACGAGCAGTACTTC
CDR3: CSVDHGTGSHEQYF
V: TRBV29-1
size: few
D: TRBD1
J: TRBJ2-7

DNA: TGCGCCAGCAGCCAAGCGGGGTCTGACAATGAGCAGTTCTTC
CDR3: CASSQAGSDNEQFF
V: TRBV4-1
size: NA
D: NA
J: TRBJ2-1

DNA: TGTGCCAGCAGTGAACCGGGGACACTATCCTACGAGCAGTACTTC
CDR3: CASSEPGTLSYEQYF
V: TRBV6-1
size: NA
D: NA
J: TRBJ2-7

DNA: TGCGCCAGCAGTGAAGGGGGCACGAACACCGGGGAGCTGTTTTTT
CDR3: CASSEGGTNTGELFF
V: TRBV5-1
size: NA
D: TRBD1
J: TRBJ2-2

DNA: TGTGCCAGCAGCTTCGGGGACAGCACTGAAGCTTTCTTT
CDR3: CASSFGDSTEAFF
V: TRBV7-6
size: NA
D: TRBD1
J: TRBJ1-1

DNA: TGCAGCGTTGCCGCCGGGACAGTGAACACTGAAGCTTTCTTT
CDR3: CSVAAGTVNTEAFF
V: TRBV29-1
size: NA
D: TRBD1
J: TRBJ1-1

DNA: TGTGCCAGCAGCTTAGTACTACCAGGGGGAACTAATGAAAAACTGTTTTTT
CDR3: CASSLVLPGGTNEKLFF
V: TRBV7-6
size: NA
D: TRBD1
J: TRBJ1-4

DNA: TGTGCCAGCAGCTTGCAGGGGAATCAGCCCCAGCATTTT
CDR3: CASSLQGNQPQHF
V: TRBV7-9
size: few
D: NA
J: TRBJ1-5

DNA: TGTGCCAGCAGTTTTCGGGACAGGGGTCTATACGAGCAGTACTTC
CDR3: CASSFRDRGLYEQYF
V: TRBV27
size: NA
D: TRBD1
J: TRBJ2-7

DNA: TGTGCCAGCAGCTTAGATGGATACAGGGGTAGTTCACCCCTCCACTTT
CDR3: CASSLDGYRGSSPLHF
V: TRBV7-2
size: few
D: TRBD1
J: TRBJ1-6

DNA: TGTGCCAGCAGTAAGGACAGTTTCTACAATGAGCAGTTCTTC
CDR3: CASSKDSFYNEQFF
V: TRBV6-4
size: NA
D: NA
J: TRBJ2-1

DNA: TGCGCCAGCACCCTAGGCGGCAGGGGCCTGTCGGCGGAGCAGTACTTC
CDR3: CASTLGGRGLSAEQYF
V: TRBV5-1
size: NA
D: NA
J: TRBJ2-7

DNA: TGTGCCAGCAGTGAGCAACAGGGGGAGACCCAGTACTTC
CDR3: CASSEQQGETQYF
V: TRBV6-1
size: few
D: TRBD1
J: TRBJ2-5

DNA: TGTGCCAGCAGTGAAAGCGGGTATGGTGGAAACACCATATATTTT
CDR3: CASSESGYGGNTIYF
V: TRBV6-1
size: few
D: NA
J: TRBJ1-3

DNA: TGCGCCAGCAGCGTTAGTCTGAGGGACACTGAAGCTTTCTTT
CDR3: CASSVSLRDTEAFF
V: TRBV5-1
size: NA
D: NA
J: TRBJ1-1

DNA: TGTGCCAGCTCACCCGGGGGACAGGGGGCGCGGCAGTACTTC
CDR3: CASSPGGQGARQYF
V: TRBV18
size: NA
D: TRBD1
J: TRBJ2-7

DNA: TGTGCCACCAGCAGAGATGGGCAGCCGAGGGACAGGGATAATGAAAAACTGTTTTTT
CDR3: CATSRDGQPRDRDNEKLFF
V: TRBV15
size: NA
D: TRBD1
J: TRBJ1-4

DNA: TGTGCCAGCAGTCGACAGGGGATCTATGGCTACACCTTC
CDR3: CASSRQGIYGYTF
V: TRBV27
size: few
D: TRBD1
J: TRBJ1-2

DNA: TGTGCCAGCAGTCAGAAAGGGGCCGAGTACTATGGCTACACCTTC
CDR3: CASSQKGAEYYGYTF
V: TRBV14
size: NA
D: NA
J: TRBJ1-2

DNA: TGTGCCATCAGTGAGTCGATCCGTAGGGGACAGGGGGCTGTGACCCAGCATTTT
CDR3: CAISESIRRGQGAVTQHF
V: TRBV10-3
size: NA
D: TRBD1
J: TRBJ1-5

DNA: TGTGCCAGCAGTGAAAGGAGCGGGAATTCACCCCTCCACTTT
CDR3: CASSERSGNSPLHF
V: TRBV2
size: NA
D: NA
J: TRBJ1-6

DNA: TGTGCCAGCAGCTCTGGGACAGGGCGTAATTCACCCCTCCACTTT
CDR3: CASSSGTGRNSPLHF
V: TRBV11-3
size: NA
D: TRBD1
J: TRBJ1-6

DNA: TGTGCCAGCAGCAGGGAATTCCAGCATTTT
CDR3: CASSREFQHF
V: TRBV6-1
size: large
D: NA
J: TRBJ1-5

DNA: TGTGCCAGCAGCCTCGCGGGACAGGGAACAGATACGCAGTATTTT
CDR3: CASSLAGQGTDTQYF
V: TRBV7-2
size: NA
D: TRBD1
J: TRBJ2-3

DNA: TGTGCCGGGCGAGCAGACACAGATACGCAGTATTTT
CDR3: CAGRADTDTQYF
V: TRBV7-9
size: few
D: NA
J: TRBJ2-3

DNA: TGTGCCAGCAATGAACGGGGGAGGGATGAAAAACTGTTTTTT
CDR3: CASNERGRDEKLFF
V: TRBV2
size: NA
D: NA
J: TRBJ1-4

DNA: TGTGCCAGTAAGATCGACAGGGGCACAGATACGCAGTATTTT
CDR3: CASKIDRGTDTQYF
V: TRBV19
size: few
D: TRBD1
J: TRBJ2-3

DNA: TGTGCCAGTAGTATCCCTCGACCGGGACTCTCTGGAAACACCATATATTTT
CDR3: CASSIPRPGLSGNTIYF
V: TRBV19
size: NA
D: NA
J: TRBJ1-3

DNA: TGTGCCGGGGGACAGGGTGGGAACTATGGCTACACCTTC
CDR3: CAGGQGGNYGYTF
V: TRBV6-1
size: NA
D: TRBD1
J: TRBJ1-2

DNA: TGCGCCAGCTCACTCGACAGGGAATTTTTCAATGAGCAGTTCTTC
CDR3: CASSLDREFFNEQFF
V: TRBV5-1
size: NA
D: TRBD1
J: TRBJ2-1

DNA: TGCGCCAGCAGCTACTCAGCGGGATCCGACCGAGGGGAGCTGTTTTTT
CDR3: CASSYSAGSDRGELFF
V: TRBV5-1
size: NA
D: TRBD2
J: TRBJ2-2

DNA: TGCGCCAGCAGCTTGGGGACAGCACTTTACGAGCAGTACTTC
CDR3: CASSLGTALYEQYF
V: TRBV5-1
size: NA
D: NA
J: TRBJ2-7